This TCR beta chain was retrieved from a study of OX40 agonist ivuxolimab in advanced cancers. CDR3 length: 14 residues. Per the germline V gene, CDR1 is SGHVS and CDR2 is FNYEAQ. V gave up 1 base and J gave up 10 bases, with 13 bases separating them. Clones were read by immunoSEQ multiplex PCR, and TCRdb kept only the in-frame ones, dropping some. Found here are about 80,000 clones, about 93% of them singletons; the top ten hold 9.5% to 12%. The source material was CD4+ or CD8+ T cells sorted from blood, sampled in a trial of the OX40 agonist ivuxolimab. This TCR was recovered from an adult with an advanced solid tumor such as melanoma, head and neck, liver or kidney cancer. The J gene is TRBJ1-4, the V gene TRBV7-6, with D perhaps TRBD1 (5 bases). CDR3: CASSLGLGDGKLFF. The DNA of the CDR3 is TGTGCCAGCAGCTTAGGATTGGGGGATGGAAAACTGTTTTTT.